Sequencing of this TCR beta chain was carried out in a study of cytomegalovirus exposure and HLA in healthy donors. Profiling relied on immunoSEQ multiplex PCR, and the TCRdb table lists in-frame clones only, not all of them. Among over 200,000 clones, roughly 88% were seen once, and the ten largest hold approximately 3.1%. The CDR3 loop spans 15 amino acids. Trimming took off 7 bases at V and 2 bases at J, with 18 bases between the two ends. CDR1 is MDHEN and CDR2 is SYDVKM in the germline V gene. The donors were members of the validation cohort comprising over a hundred subjects, separate from the roughly 640-subject first cohort.

This sequence originates from a woman aged 25 to 39 in good health and CMV-seronegative. The chain carries TRBV28 and TRBJ2-7, with D tentatively TRBD1 or TRBD2 (5 bases each). Sequencing was performed on PBMCs. The CDR3 here is CASTYGAGPAYEQYF. The DNA of the CDR3 is TGTGCCAGCACCTACGGGGCAGGCCCAGCCTACGAGCAGTACTTC. Supplemented by reference TRBV28 and TRBJ2-7, the full variable domain reads DVKVTQSSRYLVKRTGEKVFLECVQDMDHENMFWYRQDPGLGLRLIYFSYDVKMKEKGDIPEGYSVSREKKERFSLILESASTNQTSMYLCASTYGAGPAYEQYFGPGTRLTVT.